The 13 T cell receptor beta chains given below trace back to one sample, sequenced in a study of cytomegalovirus exposure and HLA in healthy donors (dated by TCRdb to the late 2010s). The library was built by means of the immunoSEQ multiplex PCR assay. The multiplex PCR relied on a mix of 60 forward primers for TCR Vbeta segments and 13 reverse primers for TCR Jbeta segments. TCRdb carries this immuneACCESS record with in-frame sequences only. Its versions omit some clonotypes, under half of them owing to an unresolved V gene in the studies checked, with the rest unexplained. The sample includes approximately 190,000 clones, with about 87% observed a single time. Of the sample, 1% to 1.5% falls within the top ten clones. Sequenced: PBMCs. The receptors derive from a man aged 25-45 years in good health and CMV-seronegative.

The rearrangement joins TRBV5-1 to TRBJ2-7, with D perhaps matching TRBD2 (6 bases). There are 12 residues in the CDR3. Per germline, CDR1 SGHRS and CDR2 YFSETQ. V lost 6 bases and J lost 6, with 13 bases in between. CDR3 amino acids: CASTTGGGEQYF. Written as DNA, the CDR3 is TGCGCCAGCACCACCGGGGGAGGCGAGCAGTACTTC.

The genes are TRBV5-1 and TRBJ1-4, with D hard to call. Trimming shortened V by 4 bases and J by 0 bases, and 10 bases separated the two germline ends. Germline V gives CDR1 SGHRS, CDR2 YFSETQ. This CDR3 is built from 15 residues. CDR3 nucleotides: TGCGCCAGCAGCGGAGCACCGACAACTAATGAAAAACTGTTTTTT. Its translation is CASSGAPTTNEKLFF.

The chain combines TRBV7-2 with TRBJ2-1, with 8 bases identical to TRBD2. The CDR3 has 14 residues. V gave up 6 bases and J gave up 11 bases; unmatched junction bases: 12. CDR1 is SGHTA and CDR2 is FQGNSA in the germline V gene. CDR3 sequence reads: CASRSGKLAEKQFF. CDR3 DNA sequence: TGTGCCAGCAGGTCGGGCAAACTAGCGGAAAAGCAGTTCTTC. Looking up the rest from reference TRBV7-2 and TRBJ2-1 gives the full variable domain: GAGVSQSPSNKVTEKGKDVELRCDPISGHTALYWYRQSLGQGLEFLIYFQGNSAPDKSGLPSDRFSAERTGGSVSTLTIQRTQQEDSAVYLCASRSGKLAEKQFFGPGTRLTVL.

The chain is built from TRBV6-5 and TRBJ2-7, with D maybe TRBD1 (6 bases). CDR1 MNHEY and CDR2 SVGAGI come from the germline V gene. V was pared by 6 bases and J by 3 bases, with 18 bases between. This CDR3 comprises 15 residues. The CDR3 here is CASSSYEGQNYEQYF. The CDR3 coding sequence is TGTGCCAGCAGCAGCTATGAGGGACAAAACTACGAGCAGTACTTC.

This clone appeared a few times. The V and J genes are TRBV7-9 and TRBJ1-2, with a tentative D call TRBD1 (6 bases). CDR3 size: 16 residues. Germline V CDR1 and CDR2: SEHNR, FQNEAQ (reference sequence). V was clipped by 5 bases and J by 6 bases, with 22 bases between them. The CDR3 loop is CASSPEGHRVLDGYTF. The CDR3 region has the DNA TGTGCCAGCAGCCCCGAGGGTCACAGGGTGCTTGATGGCTACACCTTC.

The chain is built from TRBV5-4 and TRBJ2-1; TRBD1 might be the D (5 bases). CDR3 size: 14 residues. Germline CDR1 reads SGHNT; CDR2 reads YYREEE (reference sequence). The V and J ends lost 0 bases and 5 bases respectively, with 9 bases between them. CDR3 residues: CASSLDRIDNEQFF. CDR3 nucleotide sequence: TGTGCCAGCAGCTTGGACAGGATTGACAATGAGCAGTTCTTC.

The chain links TRBV7-9 to TRBJ1-6; TRBD1 aligns across 12 bases. CDR1 and CDR2 from the germline V gene are SEHNR and FQNEAQ (reference sequence). This CDR3 is built from 17 residues. Trimming cost V 5 bases and J 10 bases; bases outside gene matches: 12. CDR3 amino acids: CASSPLGDRGLKSPLHF. The CDR3 DNA reads as TGTGCCAGCAGCCCGCTCGGGGACAGGGGGCTAAAATCACCCCTCCACTTT.

This clone showed up just once. CDR3 DNA sequence: TGTGCCAGCAGTCGGGACTCGGCCTACGAGCAGTACTTC. It specifies CASSRDSAYEQYF. V is TRBV6-5 and J is TRBJ2-7, with a possible D match to TRBD2 (6 bases). V was clipped by 5 bases and J by 2 bases, with 10 bases between them. Germline CDR1 reads MNHEY; CDR2 reads SVGAGI. The CDR3 totals 13 residues.

The chain joins TRBV7-9 to TRBJ2-5, with TRBD1 as a possible D gene (6 bases). CDR3 length: 14 residues. Per the germline V gene, CDR1 is SEHNR and CDR2 is FQNEAQ (reference sequence). V was clipped by 1 base and J by 4 bases, with 10 bases between them. The CDR3 loop is CASSLDTGRETQYF. DNA for the CDR3: TGTGCCAGCAGCTTAGATACAGGGAGAGAGACCCAGTACTTC.

This clone has only a few counts. The CDR3 region is CASSGFLGRGKNEQFF. CDR3 DNA sequence: TGTGCCAGCAGCGGATTCTTAGGGCGGGGAAAAAATGAGCAGTTCTTC. This chain links TRBV9 with TRBJ2-1; perhaps TRBD2 as D (6 bases). Trimming took 3 bases from V and 7 from J, leaving 20 bases between them. The CDR3 extends over 16 amino acids. CDR1 is SGDLS, CDR2 YYNGEE, per germline.

The gene calls are TRBV5-6 and TRBJ1-5; D is undetermined. The CDR3 runs 16 residues. Per the germline V gene, CDR1 is SGHDT and CDR2 is YYEEEE. V lost 1 base and J 0 bases, leaving 11 bases between the germline ends. Here the CDR3 reads CASSLYGETSNQPQHF. The CDR3 coding sequence is TGTGCCAGCAGCTTGTACGGGGAAACTAGCAATCAGCCCCAGCATTTT.

This sequence joins TRBV28 and TRBJ1-2; D might be TRBD1 (6 bases). This CDR3 has 13 amino acids. Deletions cut 7 bases from V and 8 bases from J, with 17 bases between. CDR1 MDHEN and CDR2 SYDVKM come from the germline V gene. CDR3 in DNA: TGTGCCAGCATTATGACAGGAGCTGGGGGCTACACCTTC. Amino acids: CASIMTGAGGYTF.

The chain recombines TRBV4-1 with TRBJ2-7; 7 bases are shared with TRBD1. CDR1 MGHRA and CDR2 YSYEKL come from the germline V gene. Unmatched junction bases numbered 2, after V lost 0 bases and J lost 0 bases. The CDR3 is 15 residues long. The CDR3 here is CASSQEDRSSYEQYF. The CDR3, as DNA: TGCGCCAGCAGCCAAGAGGACAGGAGCTCCTACGAGCAGTACTTC.